This is a list of T cell receptor beta chains from one sample in a study of graft-versus-host responses after intestinal transplantation. Their antigens are not known. Clones were read by immunoSEQ multiplex PCR, and TCRdb kept only the in-frame ones, dropping some. The sample lists tens of thousands of clones, 85% to 95% seen once, with around 0.18% in the top ten. Source: unstimulated CD4+ T cells sorted from spleen or lymph node cells, taken before transplant. The receptors were gathered from a human donor who was the organ donor for an intestinal transplant. Both conserved end residues are part of each CDR3. The D gene is left open where the match is weak. Where a row states a size, it is once, few, many or the class of an expanded clone; other rows omit it.

- - TRBJ1-2 TRBV27 CASSFSGFYGYTF TGTGCCAGCAGTTTTTCAGGTTTTTATGGCTACACCTTC
- TRBD1 TRBJ1-3 TRBV5-7 CASSRLEPLQGRYLNTIYF TGTGCCAGCAGCCGTCTGGAACCCTTACAGGGGAGGTATTTGAACACCATATATTTT
- TRBD1 TRBJ2-7 TRBV28 CASRKGQVSYEQYF TGTGCCAGCAGGAAGGGACAGGTTAGCTACGAGCAGTACTTC
- TRBD2 TRBJ2-2 TRBV5-4 CASSTRLTSGGNTGELFF TGTGCCAGCAGCACACGCTTAACTAGCGGGGGGAACACCGGGGAGCTGTTTTTT
- - TRBJ1-1 TRBV28 CASRRPPGRSMNTEAFF TGTGCCAGCAGACGACCCCCTGGACGGTCCATGAACACTGAAGCTTTCTTT
- TRBD1 TRBJ2-5 TRBV7-9 CASSSTGGTETQYF TGTGCCAGCAGCTCGACAGGGGGCACGGAGACCCAGTACTTC
- - TRBJ1-6 TRBV11-2 CASSLLLSLDSPLHF TGTGCCAGCAGCTTATTACTCTCTCTCGATTCACCCCTCCACTTT
- - TRBJ1-6 TRBV28 CASSTEGSPLHF TGTGCCAGCAGTACGGAAGGTTCACCCCTCCACTTT
- TRBD1 TRBJ1-4 TRBV18 CASSLDRAANEKLFF TGTGCCAGCTCACTGGACAGGGCCGCTAATGAAAAACTGTTTTTT
- TRBD2 TRBJ2-3 TRBV6-6 CASSPRRGADTQYF TGTGCCAGCAGTCCCAGGCGGGGGGCTGATACGCAGTATTTT
- - TRBJ1-5 TRBV19 CASTSLGGFDRNQPQHF TGTGCCAGTACCTCTCTGGGGGGGTTCGATAGGAATCAGCCCCAGCATTTT
- - TRBJ2-7 TRBV6-5 CASSYMREQYF TGTGCCAGCAGTTACATGAGGGAGCAGTACTTC
- TRBD2 TRBJ2-7 TRBV28 CASSLSGGEEQYF TGTGCCAGCAGTTTATCGGGAGGGGAAGAGCAGTACTTC
- - TRBJ2-7 TRBV19 CASSIRGQSYEQYF TGTGCCAGTAGCATTAGGGGACAAAGCTACGAGCAGTACTTC
- TRBD1 TRBJ1-2 TRBV7-9 CASSLGRWDRDYGYTF TGTGCCAGCAGCTTAGGGAGGTGGGACAGGGACTATGGCTACACCTTC
once TRBD2 TRBJ2-7 TRBV7-2 CASSLGTSGGEQYF TGTGCCAGCAGCTTAGGGACTAGCGGGGGCGAGCAGTACTTC
- TRBD2 TRBJ2-5 TRBV18 CASSPPTGGEAQYF TGTGCCAGCTCACCACCCACGGGAGGAGAGGCCCAGTACTTC
few - TRBJ1-3 TRBV7-2 CASYGLGQGNTIYF TGTGCCAGCTACGGCCTTGGACAGGGAAACACCATATATTTT
- - TRBJ1-1 TRBV4-3 CASSRGGILNTEAFF TGCGCCAGCAGCCGGGGAGGAATCCTGAACACTGAAGCTTTCTTT
few - TRBJ1-2 TRBV5-5 CASSLDGYGYTF TGTGCCAGCAGTTTGGACGGCTATGGCTACACCTTC
- - TRBJ2-2 TRBV28 CASSLWVLQDTGELFF TGTGCCAGCAGTTTATGGGTCCTCCAGGACACCGGGGAGCTGTTTTTT
- TRBD1 TRBJ2-5 TRBV6-1 CASSAIRHRGSETQYF TGTGCCAGCAGTGCGATTAGGCACAGGGGCTCCGAGACCCAGTACTTC
- - TRBJ1-5 TRBV19 CASSVGTGGQPQHF TGTGCCAGTAGTGTTGGGACCGGGGGTCAGCCCCAGCATTTT
- - TRBJ2-1 TRBV5-4 CASSLGRQNLYNEQFF TGTGCCAGCAGCTTGGGCCGACAGAACCTCTACAATGAGCAGTTCTTC
- - TRBJ2-5 TRBV18 CASSGGRETQYF TGTGCCAGCTCAGGGGGGAGGGAGACCCAGTACTTC
once TRBD1 TRBJ1-2 TRBV19 CASRTTGEEGYTF TGTGCCAGTAGGACGACAGGGGAGGAGGGCTACACCTTC
- - TRBJ1-5 TRBV7-2 CASSRNRATSVSNQPQHF TGTGCCAGCAGCCGTAACAGGGCCACAAGCGTCAGCAATCAGCCCCAGCATTTT
- - TRBJ1-3 TRBV28 CASSFVAVRQNSGNTIYF TGTGCCAGCAGTTTTGTTGCGGTTAGACAAAACTCTGGAAACACCATATATTTT
- TRBD1 TRBJ1-1 TRBV19 CASSMDRVGTEAFF TGTGCCAGTAGTATGGACAGGGTAGGCACTGAAGCTTTCTTT
- TRBD2 TRBJ2-1 TRBV11-3 CASSLGAGGMNEQFF TGTGCCAGCAGCCTTGGAGCGGGGGGGATGAATGAGCAGTTCTTC
once TRBD1 TRBJ2-7 TRBV4-1 CASSSGTGGYEQYF TGCGCCAGCAGCAGCGGGACAGGGGGTTACGAGCAGTACTTC
- - TRBJ2-5 TRBV10-3 CAISLGALPRETQYF TGTGCCATCAGTTTGGGTGCTCTACCCCGCGAGACCCAGTACTTC
- - TRBJ2-7 TRBV12-2 CASRLVAGEKFYEQYF TGTGCAAGTCGCTTAGTTGCAGGAGAAAAGTTCTACGAGCAGTACTTC
- - TRBJ2-1 TRBV20-1 CSARDNEQFF TGCAGTGCTAGAGACAATGAGCAGTTCTTC
- TRBD1 TRBJ1-4 TRBV7-9 CASSLEKDRAKLFF TGTGCCAGCAGCTTAGAAAAGGACAGGGCCAAACTGTTTTTT
- - TRBJ2-5 TRBV30 CAWSRRGKETQYF TGTGCCTGGAGTAGGCGCGGGAAGGAGACCCAGTACTTC
- TRBD1 TRBJ2-2 TRBV7-2 CASSRDSQNTGELFF TGTGCCAGCAGCCGGGACAGCCAGAACACCGGGGAGCTGTTTTTT
- - TRBJ2-3 TRBV25-1 CASSPALSPDTQYF TGTGCCAGCAGCCCAGCGCTCAGCCCAGATACGCAGTATTTT
- TRBD1 TRBJ2-7 TRBV5-4 CASSLAGTGSYEQYF TGTGCCAGCAGCTTGGCCGGGACAGGCTCCTACGAGCAGTACTTC
- - TRBJ2-5 TRBV7-2 CASSLGGGSETQYF TGTGCCAGCAGCTTAGGTGGGGGTTCCGAGACCCAGTACTTC
- - TRBJ2-1 TRBV9 CASSVAEINEQFF TGTGCCAGCAGCGTAGCTGAGATTAATGAGCAGTTCTTC
- - TRBJ2-3 TRBV18 CASSPNRGTDTQYF TGTGCCAGCTCACCGAACAGGGGCACAGATACGCAGTATTTT
once - TRBJ2-7 TRBV19 CASSIGGAYEQYF TGTGCCAGTAGTATAGGAGGGGCCTACGAGCAGTACTTC
- - TRBJ1-5 TRBV4-2 CASSRPDSNQPQHF TGTGCCAGCAGCCGCCCGGACAGTAATCAGCCCCAGCATTTT